Following are 29 T cell receptor beta chains from one sample sequenced in a study of breast tumors, draining lymph nodes, adjacent tissues. One entry per CDR3 protein results from TCRdb running MiXCR on the multiplex PCR reads. The table lists around 150,000 distinct CDR3 sequences, 20% to 25% of them singletons, with more than 2.5% in the top ten. Axillary draining lymph nodes of breast cancer patients supplied the node samples. The sample consisted of axillary lymph node tissue. These receptors all come from a female donor with breast cancer. Some clones in this sample may be carry-over from other donors' samples.

This clonotype was observed at least ten times. The chain is built from TRBV5-5 and TRBJ2-1, with 7 bases matching TRBD2. Germline values: CDR1 SGHKS, CDR2 YYEKEE (reference sequence). Losses at the gene ends were 0 bases for V and 7 bases for J; bases not matched to a gene: 10. This CDR3 is 16 amino acids long. In nucleotides, the CDR3 is TGTGCCAGCAGCTTGGTGCCTAGCGGAAAACTAAATGAGCAGTTCTTC. This translates into CASSLVPSGKLNEQFF.

This clonotype was seen many times. The chain has TRBV4-2 and TRBJ1-2; the D is unclear. CDR1 is LGHNA, CDR2 YNFKEQ, per germline. This CDR3 has 14 amino acids. Trimming pared 1 base from V and 7 bases from J, leaving 13 bases between. CDR3 sequence: CASSQGSYSGGYTF. The CDR3 DNA reads TGTGCCAGCAGCCAAGGATCATATTCGGGTGGCTACACCTTC.

With respect to this clonotype: A much larger clone lies one base from this, so it may be a read error. The CDR3 DNA is TGTGCCAGCAGTCGGGACAGGGGCAAATGGTCAGGTAATGAAAAACTGCTTTTT. The encoded protein is CASSRDRGKWSGNEKLLF. This sequence joins TRBV3-1 and TRBJ1-4; 10 nucleotides align to TRBD1. The V gene's germline CDR1 is LGHDT and CDR2 YNNKEL (reference sequence). There are 18 residues in the CDR3.

This clonotype was recorded many times. The chain uses TRBV6-6 and TRBJ2-2, with 7 bases that match TRBD2. In germline, CDR1 is MNHNY, CDR2 SVGAGI (reference sequence). The CDR3 extends over 16 amino acids. V trimming: 0 bases; J trimming: 0 bases; junction bases outside the gene matches: 1. In DNA, the CDR3 is TGTGCCAGCAGTTACTCCGCGGGAGCGAACACCGGGGAGCTGTTTTTT. This sequence encodes CASSYSAGANTGELFF.

A remark on this clonotype: A much larger clone lies a single base off, so this may be a read error. The chain couples TRBV7-3 to TRBJ2-1, with 9 bases matching TRBD2. CDR1 is SGHTA and CDR2 is FQGTGA in the germline V gene. After removal of 6 bases from V and 5 bases from J, the junction contained 14 bases not matched to a gene. The CDR3 is 17 amino acids. CDR3: CASRLRPGTSSDNEQFF. In DNA form, the CDR3 reads TGTGCCAGCAGACTCAGGCCAGGGACTAGCAGCGACAATGAGCAGTTCTTC.

The sample holds many counts of this clonotype. The rearrangement uses TRBV7-8 and TRBJ1-2; D unclear. Per germline, CDR1 SGHVS and CDR2 FQNEAQ. This CDR3 has 13 residues. Trimming stripped 1 base from V and 8 bases from J, with 11 bases between. For the CDR3, the DNA is TGTGCCAGCAGCTTAGGACGGGGTAGAGGCTACACCTTC. Amino acids: CASSLGRGRGYTF. The complete variable domain, with remaining parts taken from reference TRBV7-8 and TRBJ1-2, reads GAGVSQSPRYKVAKRGQDVALRCDPISGHVSLFWYQQALGQGPEFLTYFQNEAQLDKSGLPSDRFFAERPEGSVSTLKIQRTQQEDSAVYLCASSLGRGRGYTFGSGTRLTVV.

This clonotype showed up many times. The rearrangement links TRBV5-1 to TRBJ2-1, with TRBD1 identical over 8 bases. CDR3 length: 17 residues. Germline loops: CDR1 SGHRS, CDR2 YFSETQ. V lost 0 bases and J lost 8; bases outside the gene matches: 13. CDR3 in amino acids: CASSLGWTGNIGDEQFF. In DNA, the CDR3 is TGCGCCAGCAGCTTGGGCTGGACAGGGAATATTGGCGATGAGCAGTTCTTC.

This clonotype was seen ten or more times. The chain is built from TRBV2 and TRBJ2-2; 8 bases line up with TRBD2. CDR1 SNHLY and CDR2 FYNNEI come from the germline V gene. This CDR3 is built from 16 residues. Trimming removed 6 bases from V and 0 bases from J; junction bases left unmatched: 6. CDR3 bases: TGTGCCAGCAGCCCTACTAGCGGACCGAACACCGGGGAGCTGTTTTTT. It translates to CASSPTSGPNTGELFF. Based on the CDR3 plus reference TRBV2 and TRBJ2-2, the full variable domain is EPEVTQTPSHQVTQMGQEVILRCVPISNHLYFYWYRQILGQKVEFLVSFYNNEISEKSEIFDDQFSVERPDGSNFTLKIRSTKLEDSAMYFCASSPTSGPNTGELFFGEGSRLTVL.

This clonotype was counted between two and nine times. The V and J genes are TRBV18 and TRBJ2-7; 9 positions match TRBD1. The CDR3 runs to 16 residues. V lost 2 bases and J lost 2; bases outside the gene matches: 7. CDR1 KGHSH and CDR2 LQKENI come from the germline V gene. Here the CDR3 DNA reads TGTGCCAGCTCACCAATGGGGACAGGGCCGACCTACGAGCAGTACTTC. It encodes CASSPMGTGPTYEQYF.

The table lists this clonotype with many counts. V usage is TRBV4-3 and J usage is TRBJ2-2, with a tentative D call TRBD2 (5 bases). Germline-derived CDR1 and CDR2 are LGHNA and YSLEER. V was shortened by 0 bases and J by 6 bases, with 11 bases between the two germline ends. The CDR3 loop spans 15 amino acids. The CDR3 loop is CASSQDRGFSGELFF. The CDR3 DNA is TGCGCCAGCAGCCAAGATCGAGGGTTTTCCGGGGAGCTGTTTTTT.

This clonotype has a count of ten or more. This rearrangement joins TRBV5-1 to TRBJ2-7; no firm D call. CDR3 length: 15 amino acids. Germline-derived CDR1 and CDR2 are SGHRS and YFSETQ. V lost 0 bases, J lost 0 bases, and 10 bases lay in between. The CDR3 DNA reads TGCGCCAGCAGCTTGGCCCCTGGGCCCTCCTACGAGCAGTACTTC. This gives the protein CASSLAPGPSYEQYF. Filled out from reference TRBV5-1 and TRBJ2-7, the complete variable domain reads KAGVTQTPRYLIKTRGQQVTLSCSPISGHRSVSWYQQTPGQGLQFLFEYFSETQRNKGNFPGRFSGRQFSNSRSEMNVSTLELGDSALYLCASSLAPGPSYEQYFGPGTRLTVT.

This clonotype was seen a few times. The rearrangement uses TRBV11-3 and TRBJ2-7, with TRBD1 matching 9 bases. Germline values: CDR1 SGHNT, CDR2 YENEEA. V lost 0 bases to trimming and J lost 4 bases; unmatched junction nucleotides: 7. This CDR3 has 16 residues. The CDR3 DNA reads TGTGCCAGCAGCTTAGATGTGGGACAGGGCCGTTACGAGCAGTACTTC. Translated, it gives CASSLDVGQGRYEQYF.

This clonotype turned up a few times. The V call is TRBV3-1, the J call TRBJ2-1; no clear D. Trimming cost V 1 base and J 4 bases, with 8 bases left between them. The germline gives CDR1 LGHDT, CDR2 YNNKEL (reference sequence). The CDR3 length is 14 residues. The CDR3 DNA reads as TGTGCCAGCAGCCAAGGCGTGGGATACAATGAGCAGTTCTTC. Protein sequence: CASSQGVGYNEQFF.

The genes are TRBV3-1 and TRBJ2-1, with D unclear. The V gene lost 4 bases and the J gene lost 4 bases, with 17 bases spanning the gap. The CDR3 length is 16 residues. CDR1 is LGHDT, CDR2 YNNKEL, per germline (reference sequence). The CDR3 DNA is TGTGCCAGCAGCCCCCCCTACCGCGTAAGTTACAATGAGCAGTTCTTC. As protein: CASSPPYRVSYNEQFF.

This clonotype occurred many times. This chain links TRBV27 with TRBJ2-5; possible D gene TRBD1, 5 bases. Germline CDR1 is MNHEY and CDR2 is SMNVEV (reference sequence). CDR3 length equals 15 residues. The V end was cut by 6 bases, the J end by 2 bases, with 16 bases between. CDR3 residues: CASSRDSNEQETQYF. DNA for the CDR3: TGTGCCAGCAGCCGAGACAGTAACGAACAAGAGACCCAGTACTTC.

This clonotype showed up just once. A much larger clone differs by one base, so this may be a read error. The conserved phenylalanine or tryptophan normally closing the CDR3 is absent here, so this likely arose from a read error. V is TRBV7-9 and J is TRBJ2-1; D is perhaps TRBD2 (6 bases). Germline CDR1 SEHNR, CDR2 FQNEAQ (reference sequence). The CDR3 consists of 13 residues. Trimming removed 10 bases at V and 7 bases at J, with 17 bases between. The chain's CDR3 is CATDRGLENEQFL. The CDR3 DNA reads TGTGCCACGGACCGGGGACTGGAGAATGAGCAGTTCCTC.

This clonotype was found many times. J is TRBJ1-6 and V is TRBV20-1; D is undetermined. This CDR3 spans 15 amino acids. Looked up from germline, CDR1 is DFQATT and CDR2 is SNEGSKA (reference sequence). V lost 4 bases and J 0 bases, leaving 10 bases between the germline ends. The CDR3 region is CSAKTPSSYNSPLHF. In DNA form, the CDR3 reads TGCAGTGCTAAGACGCCGAGCTCCTATAATTCACCCCTCCACTTT.

About this clonotype itself: One base away lies a much larger clone, so this may be a sequencing read error. This chain uses TRBV6-1 with TRBJ2-7; 7 positions match TRBD1. Germline CDR1 and CDR2: MNHNS and SASEGT. V lost 0 bases, J lost 3 bases, and 8 bases stayed unmatched. The CDR3 is 16 amino acids. The CDR3 sequence is CASSEAGGQKDYEQYF. The CDR3 DNA reads as TGTGCCAGCAGTGAAGCAGGGGGACAGAAAGACTACGAGCAGTACTTC.

A remark on this clonotype: A much bigger clone sits one base away, suggesting this may be a read error. The V call is TRBV30, the J call TRBJ2-5; D may correspond to TRBD1 or TRBD2 (5 bases each). The CDR3 has 14 residues. Germline V gene lookup returns CDR1 GTSNPN and CDR2 SVGIG (reference sequence). V was clipped by 0 bases and J by 6 bases, with 14 bases between them. The CDR3 spells CAWSVGRTVKTQYF. The CDR3 nucleotides are TGTGCCTGGAGTGTGGGGCGGACTGTTAAGACCCAGTACTTC.

This clonotype was observed many times. This rearrangement joins TRBV6-6 to TRBJ1-2; no clear D gene. Germline values: CDR1 MNHNY, CDR2 SVGAGI (reference sequence). Deletions cut 10 bases from V and 0 bases from J, with 9 bases between. The CDR3 runs 12 residues. The CDR3 here is CAIKTPNYGYTF. The DNA for the CDR3 is TGTGCCATCAAGACACCTAACTATGGCTACACCTTC.

As concerns this clonotype: This sequence may be a read error, since a much larger clone differs from it by one base. The V call is TRBV14, the J call TRBJ1-2; D unclear. The CDR3 totals 15 residues. Germline V gene sequence: CDR1 SGHDN, CDR2 FVKESK. V was cut by 6 bases and J by 0 bases, with 14 bases left in between. CDR3 coding DNA: TGTGCCAGCAGTGACGGACGGGTAGCTAACTATGGCTACACCTTC. It is translated as CASSDGRVANYGYTF.

This clonotype was seen at least ten times. This sequence joins TRBV6-1 and TRBJ2-1; D is tentatively TRBD1 or TRBD2 (5 bases each). From germline, CDR1 is MNHNS and CDR2 SASEGT. This CDR3 is 15 amino acids long. Deletions cut 6 bases from V and 4 bases from J, with 16 bases between. CDR3 nucleotide sequence: TGTGCCAGCAGACTGCCCGGGACGTTTTACAATGAGCAGTTCTTC. Its protein is CASRLPGTFYNEQFF.

This clonotype has ten or more counts. The rearrangement links TRBV15 to TRBJ2-5; TRBD1 matches 8 bases. The CDR3 has 13 residues. Germline CDR1 LNHNV, CDR2 YYDKDF (reference sequence). Trimming cost V 8 bases and J 2 bases; bases outside gene matches: 4. The chain's CDR3 is CATWDRSQETQYF. The CDR3 coding sequence is TGTGCCACCTGGGACAGGAGTCAAGAGACCCAGTACTTC.

This clonotype has a count of ten or more. The chain uses TRBV4-2 and TRBJ2-7; D perhaps matches TRBD2 (5 bases). Germline values: CDR1 LGHNA, CDR2 YNFKEQ. The CDR3 extends over 15 amino acids. V was trimmed by 4 bases and J by 6 bases, leaving 19 bases between them. CDR3 sequence reads: CASSLRGETISEQYF. CDR3 DNA: TGTGCCAGCAGCCTCAGAGGCGAGACTATCAGCGAGCAGTACTTC.

Many counts were recorded for this clonotype. The genes are TRBV12-3 or TRBV12-4 and TRBJ2-3; no firm D call. The CDR3 is 12 residues long. Deletions cut 5 bases from V and 10 bases from J, with 13 bases between. The DNA of the CDR3 is TGTGCCAGCAGTGGGGTAGGAGTCGCGCAGTATTTT. It encodes CASSGVGVAQYF.

The chain is built from TRBV5-8 and TRBJ2-4; 8 positions agree with TRBD2. CDR1 is SGHTS, CDR2 YDEGEE, per germline. The CDR3 loop spans 14 amino acids. The junction had 4 bases not matched to a gene; V was cut back by 2 bases and J by 6 bases. The DNA for the CDR3 is TGTGCCAGCAGCTTCGCCGGGGGGGGAAACATTCAGTACTTC. Translated, it gives CASSFAGGGNIQYF.

In this sample, this clonotype turned up many times. The chain has TRBV29-1 and TRBJ2-3, with unresolved D. Germline V gene data show CDR1 as SQVTM and CDR2 as ANQGSEA. CDR3 size: 14 residues. The V end was cut by 4 bases, the J end by 0 bases, with 11 bases between. In DNA form, the CDR3 reads TGCAGCGTTGGGTCCAGGACCAGCACAGATACGCAGTATTTT. Its translation: CSVGSRTSTDTQYF.

There are many counts of this clonotype. V gene TRBV12-3 or TRBV12-4 combines with J gene TRBJ2-5; 7 nucleotides match TRBD2. J gave up 2 bases and V 6 bases, and 9 bases lay outside the gene matches. The CDR3 runs 15 residues. CDR3 protein: CASSPTLGGQETQYF. CDR3 sequence (DNA): TGTGCCAGCAGCCCCACCCTCGGGGGGCAAGAGACCCAGTACTTC.

This clonotype was observed at least ten times. The chain links TRBV20-1 to TRBJ2-7, with D possibly matching TRBD2 (6 bases). The CDR3 totals 16 residues. Germline V gene sequence: CDR1 DFQATT, CDR2 SNEGSKA (reference sequence). The V gene lost 3 bases and the J gene lost 0 bases, with 18 bases spanning the gap. The CDR3 coding sequence is TGCAGTGCTAGCACAGCTCTGCACGGGAGCTCCTACGAGCAGTACTTC. Translated: CSASTALHGSSYEQYF.